This TCR beta chain came from a study of T cells expressing NK-cell markers. Study-level background: From sorted CD3+CD56+NKG2C+, CD3+CD56+NKG2C- and CD3+CD56-NKG2C+ T cells came the TCR beta repertoires. Out of eight donors sequenced, seven tested HCMV-seropositive and the remaining one seronegative. General study points: NKG2C+ dominant clonotypes from over five donors made up about 1.0-8% of CD8+ T cells.

Note on this clonotype: Antigen unknown.

The CDR3 is 15 residues long. Germline CDR1 MDHEN, CDR2 SYDVKM. The TCR beta cDNA came from 5'RACE template switching with UMIs. Following a re-call of the 5' RACE reads, TCRdb has one entry per CDR3 protein and lacks DNA. Its clone listing holds about 150,000 distinct CDR3 sequences. The sequenced sample consisted of blood T cells: a sorted CD56 or NKG2C T cell subset, CD4+ or CD8+ T cells, or bulk PBMC T cells (not recorded which). The receptor's source is a woman between 50 and 59 years old in good health. The chain combines TRBV28 with TRBJ2-1. The CDR3 reads CASSLRVDNYNEQFF.